This entry lists 31 T cell receptor beta chains sequenced from one sample in a study of response to subunit inactivated influenza vaccine. Using its own MiXCR run on the RT-PCR reads, TCRdb lists one record per CDR3 protein. The sample has more than 700,000 distinct CDR3 sequences, over 20% seen once. Specimen: PBMCs from blood, collected about 5 days after vaccination. The receptors stem from a man aged 50 to 59 who received an inactivated influenza vaccine.

This clonotype has a handful of counts. The rearrangement links TRBV11-2 to TRBJ2-5; D is unresolved. Trimming left V 2 bases short and J 4 bases short, with 11 bases between. The germline V gene encodes CDR1 SGHAT and CDR2 FQNNGV. There are 14 residues in the CDR3. The DNA for the CDR3 is TGTGCCAGCAGCTTATGGGTAGCTTCAGAGACCCAGTACTTC. Translation gives CASSLWVASETQYF.

V and J are TRBV12-3 or TRBV12-4 and TRBJ2-1, with D perhaps being TRBD1 or TRBD2 (5 bases each). This CDR3 is built from 16 residues. Trimming took 2 bases from V and 0 from J, leaving 11 bases between them. The DNA for the CDR3 is TGTGCCAGCAGTTTATGGTCGGGGCTCTCCTACAATGAGCAGTTCTTC. This gives the protein CASSLWSGLSYNEQFF.

This clonotype has at least ten counts. V and J are TRBV7-6 and TRBJ2-2; 9 nucleotides match TRBD1. In germline, CDR1 is SGHVS, CDR2 FNYEAQ. The ends lost 6 bases at V and 4 bases at J; junction bases unmatched: 3. This CDR3 contains 14 residues. The CDR3, as DNA: TGTGCCAGCAGGGGACAGGGATCCACCGGGGAGCTGTTTTTT. Its translation: CASRGQGSTGELFF.

This clonotype came up a few times. The V call is TRBV7-8, the J call TRBJ1-1; D might be TRBD1 (5 bases). The germline V gene has CDR1 SGHVS and CDR2 FQNEAQ. The CDR3 covers 15 residues. Trimming shortened V by 1 base and J by 5 bases, and 14 bases separated the two germline ends. CDR3 loop: CASSLVMARETEAFF. The CDR3 bases are TGTGCCAGCAGCTTAGTCATGGCCAGGGAAACTGAAGCTTTCTTT.

This clonotype was observed a few times. V usage is TRBV2 and J usage is TRBJ1-1; 8 positions match TRBD1. Germline values: CDR1 SNHLY, CDR2 FYNNEI. V lost 6 bases and J lost 4; bases outside the gene matches: 7. The length of the CDR3 is 14 residues. CDR3 nucleotides: TGTGCCAGCAGGGCTCAGGGGGCTCTCACTGAAGCTTTCTTT. It encodes CASRAQGALTEAFF.

A few counts support this clonotype. The rearrangement joins TRBV10-3 to TRBJ1-1; weak D call: TRBD1 (6 bases). The length of the CDR3 is 16 residues. Germline CDR1 and CDR2: ENHRY and SYGVKD. V shed 4 bases and J shed 1 base, with 16 bases lying between them. CDR3 nucleotide sequence: TGTGCCATCAGTGGGGGAGAGGGCAGGGGGAACACTGAAGCTTTCTTT. Its translation is CAISGGEGRGNTEAFF.

The genes are TRBV20-1 and TRBJ2-1; TRBD1 is a possible D gene (6 bases). Trimming removed 3 bases from V and 4 bases from J, with 13 bases in between. The V gene's germline CDR1 is DFQATT and CDR2 SNEGSKA (reference sequence). The CDR3 totals 14 residues. CDR3 protein: CSASQGLSYNEQFF. Here the CDR3 DNA reads TGCAGTGCTAGTCAGGGGTTGAGTTACAATGAGCAGTTCTTC.

This chain connects TRBV5-5 to TRBJ1-1, with 7 positions matching TRBD1. The germline V gene encodes CDR1 SGHKS and CDR2 YYEKEE (reference sequence). This CDR3 contains 15 residues. After removal of 4 bases from V and 4 bases from J, the junction contained 10 bases not matched to a gene. This chain's CDR3 is CASSPKVTGSTEAFF. Written as DNA, the CDR3 is TGTGCCAGCAGCCCGAAGGTGACAGGGAGCACTGAAGCTTTCTTT.

CDR3 sequence: CASSQGTDLNTEAFF. The CDR3 DNA is TGTGCCAGCAGCCAGGGGACGGATTTGAACACTGAAGCTTTCTTT. The genes are TRBV4-2 and TRBJ1-1; TRBD1 is a possible D gene (5 bases). Germline V CDR1 and CDR2: LGHNA, YNFKEQ. The CDR3 consists of 15 residues. Trimming cost V 3 bases and J 0 bases, with 11 bases left between them.

CDR3 bases: TGTGCCAGCAGTTTACTAGCCGCAAACACCATATATTTT. It translates to CASSLLAANTIYF. This sequence joins TRBV12-3 or TRBV12-4 and TRBJ1-3, with no clear D. Trimming removed 2 bases at V and 6 bases at J, with 8 bases between. This CDR3 region has 13 residues.

The chain uses TRBV20-1 and TRBJ2-7, with 7 bases identical to TRBD1. CDR3 size: 15 residues. With 3 bases clipped from V and 0 bases from J, the junction kept 8 bases outside the gene matches. Germline values: CDR1 DFQATT, CDR2 SNEGSKA (reference sequence). The CDR3 region has the DNA TGCAGTGCTAGGTGGCCGGGACAGAGCTCCTACGAGCAGTACTTC. Translating it yields CSARWPGQSSYEQYF.

The V call is TRBV11-2, the J call TRBJ2-7; maybe TRBD2 (5 bases). V dropped 5 bases and J dropped 1 base, with 15 bases sitting between them. The CDR3 spans 15 residues. Germline assignment: CDR1 SGHAT and CDR2 FQNNGV. The CDR3 DNA sequence: TGTGCCAGCAGCGTCAATAGCGCCGCTTCCTACGAGCAGTACTTC. Encoded protein: CASSVNSAASYEQYF.

Many counts were recorded for this clonotype. The chain carries TRBV28 and TRBJ2-7, with 7 bases identical to TRBD1. The CDR3 covers 13 residues. The J segment lost 0 bases and the V segment lost 7 bases, leaving 3 bases of the junction unmatched. Per the germline V gene, CDR1 is MDHEN and CDR2 is SYDVKM. The CDR3 DNA is TGTGCCAGCACGGGGACAGTCTCCTACGAGCAGTACTTC. Translation gives CASTGTVSYEQYF.

The chain has TRBV20-1 and TRBJ1-1; 7 bases agree with TRBD1. Germline V gives CDR1 DFQATT, CDR2 SNEGSKA (reference sequence). Trimming at V came to 6 bases and at J to 5 bases, leaving 15 bases not matched to a gene. This CDR3 spans 15 amino acids. The CDR3 bases are TGCAGTGCCGGAACTCGACAGGGAATAGGAACTGAAGCTTTCTTT. Residues: CSAGTRQGIGTEAFF.

The chain has TRBV7-9 and TRBJ2-3; no clear D. The V and J ends lost 8 bases and 0 bases respectively, with 12 bases between them. The V gene's germline CDR1 is SEHNR and CDR2 FQNEAQ (reference sequence). The CDR3 consists of 14 residues. The CDR3 protein is CASLPLASTDTQYF. CDR3 DNA sequence: TGTGCCAGCCTACCCCTGGCTAGCACAGATACGCAGTATTTT. Together with reference TRBV7-9 and TRBJ2-3, the CDR3 gives the full variable domain: DTGVSQNPRHKITKRGQNVTFRCDPISEHNRLYWYRQTLGQGPEFLTYFQNEAQLEKSRLLSDRFSAERPKGSFSTLEIQRTEQGDSAMYLCASLPLASTDTQYFGPGTRLTVL.

The chain employs TRBV4-2 and TRBJ2-3; D may be TRBD1 (6 bases). Germline CDR1 is LGHNA and CDR2 is YNFKEQ. This CDR3 has 14 residues. V lost 3 bases to trimming and J lost 3 bases, with 10 bases between them. CDR3 protein: CASSHDRLTDTQYF. The CDR3 nucleotides are TGTGCCAGCAGCCATGACAGGTTGACAGATACGCAGTATTTT.

J is TRBJ2-3 and V is TRBV19, with D possibly matching TRBD2 (6 bases). The CDR3 is made up of 13 amino acids. V dropped 8 bases and J dropped 7 bases, with 16 bases sitting between them. Germline-derived CDR1 and CDR2 are LNHDA and SQIVND (reference sequence). As DNA, the CDR3 is TGTGCCAGTTCGAAGGACGCGGGGAATACGCAGTATTTT. Translating it yields CASSKDAGNTQYF.

The chain combines TRBV12-3 or TRBV12-4 with TRBJ1-1; 8 nucleotides align to TRBD1. Trimming at V came to 7 bases and at J to 11 bases, leaving 18 bases not matched to a gene. The CDR3 has 15 amino acids. CDR3 sequence (DNA): TGTGCCAGCACCCTCTCCGGGACAGGTCAAGGTGGGGCTTTCTTT. Residues: CASTLSGTGQGGAFF.

This clonotype was counted only a few times. The chain recombines TRBV5-1 with TRBJ2-1, with a weak D call TRBD1 (5 bases). Per germline, CDR1 SGHRS and CDR2 YFSETQ. The CDR3 covers 13 residues. V was clipped by 1 base and J by 9 bases, with 11 bases between them. In DNA form, the CDR3 reads TGCGCCAGCAGCTTGTATACAGGTCCTGAGCAGTTCTTC. This gives the protein CASSLYTGPEQFF. Variable domain in full (rest from reference TRBV5-1 and TRBJ2-1): KAGVTQTPRYLIKTRGQQVTLSCSPISGHRSVSWYQQTPGQGLQFLFEYFSETQRNKGNFPGRFSGRQFSNSRSEMNVSTLELGDSALYLCASSLYTGPEQFFGPGTRLTVL.

The rearrangement uses TRBV7-6 and TRBJ2-1; 7 bases line up with TRBD2. Germline trimming cut 5 bases from V and 5 bases from J; bases unmatched to any gene: 18. The CDR3 sequence is 18 residues long. In germline, CDR1 is SGHVS, CDR2 FNYEAQ. CDR3 DNA: TGTGCCAGCAGCGCGACCGGGGGGTCCGACCCAAAAAACAATGAGCAGTTCTTC. It encodes CASSATGGSDPKNNEQFF.

A few counts support this clonotype. The chain carries TRBV4-2 and TRBJ2-2, with 12 bases that match TRBD2. V shed 3 bases, J shed 6 bases, and the junction held 11 bases outside the gene matches. Germline CDR1 LGHNA, CDR2 YNFKEQ. This CDR3 has 18 amino acids. CDR3 loop: CASSQGLPGLAGAGELFF. CDR3 bases: TGTGCCAGCAGCCAGGGGCTTCCGGGACTAGCGGGTGCCGGGGAGCTGTTTTTT.

This clonotype showed up just once. The chain recombines TRBV20-1 with TRBJ2-3, with D hard to call. This CDR3 comprises 14 residues. CDR1 DFQATT and CDR2 SNEGSKA come from the germline V gene (reference sequence). The V gene lost 3 bases and the J gene lost 0 bases, with 10 bases spanning the gap. CDR3 in amino acids: CSASPWGSTDTQYF. CDR3 in DNA: TGCAGTGCTAGTCCATGGGGTAGCACAGATACGCAGTATTTT.

This clonotype was observed a few times. V and J are TRBV24-1 and TRBJ2-1; 8 bases are a match to TRBD2. Per germline, CDR1 KGHDR and CDR2 SFDVKD. The V gene end was trimmed by 5 bases and the J gene end by 4 bases; junction bases not matched to a gene: 3. CDR3 size: 14 residues. In DNA, the CDR3 is TGTGCCACCAGTGGACTAGCGAAATACAATGAGCAGTTCTTC. This sequence encodes CATSGLAKYNEQFF.

The chain joins TRBV7-9 to TRBJ2-7, with D unresolved. Deletions cut 5 bases from V and 3 bases from J, with 8 bases between. The CDR3 is 12 residues long. The germline V gene has CDR1 SEHNR and CDR2 FQNEAQ (reference sequence). CDR3: CASSANSYEQYF. The DNA of the CDR3 is TGTGCCAGCAGCGCTAACAGCTACGAGCAGTACTTC.

V is TRBV20-1 and J is TRBJ2-5; the D gene is possibly TRBD2 (6 bases). Germline V gives CDR1 DFQATT, CDR2 SNEGSKA (reference sequence). The CDR3 totals 13 residues. Trimming removed 0 bases from V and 5 bases from J, with 10 bases in between. The CDR3 DNA follows: TGCAGTGCTAGAGATACGGGAGTGGAGACCCAGTACTTC. Translating it yields CSARDTGVETQYF.

V gene TRBV12-3 or TRBV12-4 combines with J gene TRBJ1-1; a possible D gene is TRBD1 (6 bases). This CDR3 has 14 residues. The V end lost 7 bases, the J end lost 2 bases, and 14 bases lay between the germline ends. CDR3 amino acids: CASNIRGINTEAFF. CDR3 nucleotide sequence: TGTGCCAGCAACATAAGGGGGATTAACACTGAAGCTTTCTTT.

A few counts support this clonotype. The gene calls are TRBV29-1 and TRBJ2-5, with 7 bases matching TRBD2. With 4 bases clipped from V and 5 bases from J, the junction kept 7 bases outside the gene matches. This CDR3 region has 13 residues. Germline V gene lookup returns CDR1 SQVTM and CDR2 ANQGSEA. CDR3 nucleotides: TGCAGCGTTGCAGCTAGCGGCACGGAGACCCAGTACTTC. Translation gives CSVAASGTETQYF.

The rearrangement joins TRBV4-3 to TRBJ1-1; a weak D match, TRBD1 (6 bases). The CDR3 is 16 residues long. CDR1 and CDR2 (germline): LGHNA, YSLEER. The ends were cut back, 0 bases at V and 3 bases at J, with 14 bases in the middle. CDR3 nucleotide sequence: TGCGCCAGCAGCCAAGATATTCGACAGGCAGACACTGAAGCTTTCTTT. Protein product: CASSQDIRQADTEAFF.

The rearrangement joins TRBV7-2 to TRBJ2-3; maybe TRBD2 (7 bases). Germline lookup yields CDR1 SGHTA and CDR2 FQGNSA. Trimming left V 4 bases short and J 5 bases short, with 22 bases between. This CDR3 has 17 amino acids. The CDR3 loop is CASSSSWRGQVGDTQYF. CDR3 DNA sequence: TGTGCCAGCAGCTCGTCCTGGCGGGGGCAGGTTGGAGATACGCAGTATTTT.

The chain carries TRBV7-2 and TRBJ2-2, with D possibly being TRBD2 (7 bases). Germline V gene sequence: CDR1 SGHTA, CDR2 FQGNSA. The CDR3 is made up of 15 amino acids. V was trimmed by 5 bases and J by 4 bases, leaving 14 bases between them. The CDR3 spells CASSPRGGFTGELFF. DNA of the CDR3: TGTGCCAGCAGCCCTAGGGGGGGCTTCACCGGGGAGCTGTTTTTT.

This clonotype turned up a few times. The chain links TRBV25-1 to TRBJ2-1, with 8 bases matching TRBD1. The CDR3 is made up of 15 amino acids. Germline CDR1 reads MGHDK; CDR2 reads SYGVNS. J lost 8 bases, V lost 4 bases, and 10 bases had no gene match. The CDR3 loop is CASSVSPQGAHEQFF. As DNA, the CDR3 is TGTGCCAGCAGTGTATCTCCTCAGGGGGCTCATGAGCAGTTCTTC.